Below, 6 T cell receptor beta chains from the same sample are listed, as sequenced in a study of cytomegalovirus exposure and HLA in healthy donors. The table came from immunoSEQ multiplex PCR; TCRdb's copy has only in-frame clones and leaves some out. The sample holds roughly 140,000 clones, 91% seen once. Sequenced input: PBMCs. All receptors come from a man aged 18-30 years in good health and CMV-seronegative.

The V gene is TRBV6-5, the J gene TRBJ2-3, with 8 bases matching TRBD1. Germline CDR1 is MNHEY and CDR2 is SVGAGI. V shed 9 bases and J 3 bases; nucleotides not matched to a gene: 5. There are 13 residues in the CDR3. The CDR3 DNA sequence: TGTGCCAGTCAGGACAGGGATACAGATACGCAGTATTTT. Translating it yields CASQDRDTDTQYF.

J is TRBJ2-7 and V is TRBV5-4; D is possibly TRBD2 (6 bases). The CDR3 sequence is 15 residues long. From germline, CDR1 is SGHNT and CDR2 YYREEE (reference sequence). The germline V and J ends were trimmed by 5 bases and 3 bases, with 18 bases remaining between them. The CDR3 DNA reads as TGTGCCAGCAGTCCGGGAGCTGGCGCCAACTACGAGCAGTACTTC. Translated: CASSPGAGANYEQYF.

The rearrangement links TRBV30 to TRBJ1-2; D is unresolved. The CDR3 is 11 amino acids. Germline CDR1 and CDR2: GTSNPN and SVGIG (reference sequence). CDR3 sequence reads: CAGGENYGYTF. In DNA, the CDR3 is TGTGCTGGCGGGGAAAACTATGGCTACACCTTC.

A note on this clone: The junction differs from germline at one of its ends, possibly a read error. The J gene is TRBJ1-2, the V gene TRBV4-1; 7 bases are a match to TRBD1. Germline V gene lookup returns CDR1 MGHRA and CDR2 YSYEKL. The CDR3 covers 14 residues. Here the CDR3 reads CASSQGQGNYGCTF. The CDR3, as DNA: TGCGCCAGCAGCCAAGGACAGGGTAACTATGGCTGCACCTTC.

CDR3 in amino acids: CASRRTGMNTEAFF. The CDR3 nucleotides are TGTGCCAGCAGACGGACAGGGATGAACACTGAAGCTTTCTTT. J is TRBJ1-1 and V is TRBV6-1; 8 positions match TRBD1. CDR1 and CDR2 from the germline V gene are MNHNS and SASEGT. This CDR3 region has 14 residues. With 6 bases clipped from V and 0 bases from J, the junction kept 3 bases outside the gene matches.

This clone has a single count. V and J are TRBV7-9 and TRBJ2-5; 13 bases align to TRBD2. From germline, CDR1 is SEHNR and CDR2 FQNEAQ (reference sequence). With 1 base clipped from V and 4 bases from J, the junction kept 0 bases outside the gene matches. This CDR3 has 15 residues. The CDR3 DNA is TGTGCCAGCAGCTTAGGGACTAGCGGGAGAGAGACCCAGTACTTC. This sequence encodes CASSLGTSGRETQYF.